This T cell receptor beta chain was captured by sequencing in a study of spatial heterogeneity in lung cancer. Trimming took 1 base from V and 5 from J, leaving 12 bases between them. Germline V gene sequence: CDR1 KGHSH, CDR2 LQKENI. The CDR3 contains 15 residues. TCRdb fed the 5' RACE reads into MiXCR, producing one record per CDR3 protein. The data show around 10,000 distinct CDR3 sequences, roughly 6% seen once. Findings and caveats of the study: Mutation tallies in tumors tracked expanded intratumoral alpha and beta TCR counts.

Time point indicated: sample taken at primary tumor resection. Whole RNA came from tumor, nontumor lung or frozen PBMC and was sequenced without being sorted. By frequency in the sample, this clonotype is medium-sized. Antigen specificity is unknown. The material was lung tumor tissue, obtained at surgery. This sequence originates from a male donor with early-stage non-small cell lung cancer. This chain connects TRBV18 to TRBJ1-5; a weak D match, TRBD1 (6 bases). CDR3 protein: CASSPQRGGDQPQHF. The CDR3 region has the DNA TGTGCCAGCTCACCACAAAGAGGGGGGGATCAGCCCCAGCATTTT.